These T cell receptor beta chains were read from a single sample in a study of T cell responses to AZD1222 COVID-19 vaccine. Assay: immunoSEQ multiplex PCR; the TCRdb copy retains only in-frame clones and omits some. The sample lists about 160,000 clones, about 90% occurring once. The sequences come from peripheral blood, collected 28 days after the second AZD1222 dose. These TCRs come from an adult who received the AZD1222 COVID-19 vaccine. Each CDR3 is given with its conserved first and last residue. The D gene is left open where the match is weak. Size is omitted from some rows. Given values are once, few, many or a class for expanded clones.

TRBV19	.	few	TRBJ2-3	TGTGCCAGTAGTAGGGAGATCGGGAGGCAGTATTTT	CASSREIGRQYF
TRBV12-3/TRBV12-4	.	.	TRBJ1-1	TGTGCCAGCAGTGCTCAAGGAGGGACTGAAGCTTTCTTT	CASSAQGGTEAFF
TRBV9	TRBD1	.	TRBJ1-2	TGTGCCAGCAGCGTCTCGACAGGGGGCCATGGCTACACCTTC	CASSVSTGGHGYTF
TRBV7-9	.	.	TRBJ1-5	TGTGCCAGCAGCTTAGAGGGGTATCAGCCCCAGCATTTT	CASSLEGYQPQHF
TRBV5-1	.	.	TRBJ1-1	TGCGCCAGCAGCTTTGGCAGCCCGAACACTGAAGCTTTCTTT	CASSFGSPNTEAFF
TRBV29-1	TRBD1	.	TRBJ1-1	TGCAGCGTAGACAGGGGTGGGACTGAAGCTTTCTTT	CSVDRGGTEAFF
TRBV5-4	.	.	TRBJ2-4	TGTGCCAGCAGCGCGGGAACCTTAGCCAAAAACATTCAGTACTTC	CASSAGTLAKNIQYF
TRBV2	.	.	TRBJ1-5	TGTGCCAGCAAGGGCGAGGGAGACCCCCAGCATTTT	CASKGEGDPQHF
TRBV2	.	.	TRBJ1-1	TGTGCCAGCCAGGAAGATAACACTGAAGCTTTCTTT	CASQEDNTEAFF
TRBV19	.	once	TRBJ1-2	TGTGCCACGGGGGACTATGGCTACACCTTC	CATGDYGYTF
TRBV6-4	.	.	TRBJ1-3	TGTGCCAGCAGGAGGATTAGACTGGCTGGAAACACCATATATTTT	CASRRIRLAGNTIYF
TRBV9	.	.	TRBJ1-2	TGTGCCAGCACCCCTAGCTTGGGGGTTGGCTACACCTTC	CASTPSLGVGYTF